One and the same sample provided the 12 T cell receptor beta chains below, sequenced in a study of identical twins (dated by TCRdb to 2016 to 2017). Library preparation employed 5' RACE. The sequencing machine was an Illumina HiSeq 2000. The raw public reads went through TCRdb reprocessing: fastp at Q25, MiXCR clone calling, in-frame beta chains kept. Each CDR3 protein appears once, grouped with its most common genes and DNA. The sample table lists 510,000 or so distinct CDR3 sequences, 13% to 15% of them with a count of one. The ten top clones hold roughly 0.46% of the sample. The sample also formed part of further work on yellow fever vaccine responses in identical twins.

The specimen sequenced was CD4+ T cells sorted from blood. The origin of the receptors is a woman aged 18-35 years in good health.

This chain links TRBV12-3 or TRBV12-4 with TRBJ2-1, with 11 bases that match TRBD2. The CDR3 is made up of 15 amino acids. Trimming cost V 7 bases and J 7 bases; bases outside gene matches: 9. CDR3 region: CASTLAGGLGNEQFF. In DNA, the CDR3 is TGTGCCAGCACCCTAGCGGGAGGCCTTGGGAATGAGCAGTTCTTC.

This clonotype has ten or more counts. The chain joins TRBV12-3 or TRBV12-4 to TRBJ2-2; 8 positions match TRBD1. The CDR3 totals 14 residues. The ends lost 6 bases at V and 4 bases at J; junction bases unmatched: 4. CDR3: CASRETGATGELFF. As DNA, the CDR3 is TGTGCCAGCAGAGAGACAGGGGCCACCGGGGAGCTGTTTTTT.

V is TRBV25-1 and J is TRBJ1-4; D is perhaps TRBD1 (5 bases). This CDR3 is 16 amino acids long. Germline V gene data show CDR1 as MGHDK and CDR2 as SYGVNS. The V and J ends lost 6 bases and 8 bases respectively, with 22 bases between them. As DNA, the CDR3 is TGTGCCAGCAGAGACTCTAGAGGAGGGGTAATCGAAAAACTGTTTTTT. As protein: CASRDSRGGVIEKLFF. The entire variable domain, with the rest obtained from reference TRBV25-1 and TRBJ1-4, is as follows: EADIYQTPRYLVIGTGKKITLECSQTMGHDKMYWYQQDPGMELHLIHYSYGVNSTEKGDLSSESTVSRIRTEHFPLTLESARPSHTSQYLCASRDSRGGVIEKLFFGSGTQLSVL.

The chain recombines TRBV29-1 with TRBJ1-4; maybe TRBD1 (5 bases). V lost 5 bases and J lost 4, with 14 bases in between. Germline CDR1 and CDR2: SQVTM and ANQGSEA. There are 14 residues in the CDR3. The CDR3 sequence: CSVRKTAINEKLFF. The CDR3 DNA reads TGCAGCGTTCGGAAGACAGCAATTAATGAAAAACTGTTTTTT. Full variable domain (outside the CDR3, taken from reference TRBV29-1 and TRBJ1-4): SAVISQKPSRDICQRGTSLTIQCQVDSQVTMMFWYRQQPGQSLTLIATANQGSEATYESGFVIDKFPISRPNLTFSTLTVSNMSPEDSSIYLCSVRKTAINEKLFFGSGTQLSVL.

The chain joins TRBV29-1 to TRBJ2-3; D may be TRBD1 (5 bases). CDR1 SQVTM and CDR2 ANQGSEA come from the germline V gene. CDR3 length: 15 amino acids. Deletions cut 4 bases from V and 2 bases from J, with 16 bases between. Here the CDR3 DNA reads TGCAGCGTTGTTCTCTCAGGACACAACACAGATACGCAGTATTTT. Translation: CSVVLSGHNTDTQYF.

The sample holds a few counts of this clonotype. The chain uses TRBV28 and TRBJ1-3, with D perhaps matching TRBD1 (6 bases). Trimming removed 4 bases at V and 4 bases at J, with 20 bases between. The CDR3 is 17 residues long. Germline CDR1 reads MDHEN; CDR2 reads SYDVKM. The CDR3 region is CASSSQGSGAQGNTIYF. The CDR3 bases are TGTGCCAGCAGTTCCCAAGGTTCGGGGGCGCAAGGAAACACCATATATTTT. Combining the CDR3 with reference TRBV28 and TRBJ1-3 gives the whole variable domain DVKVTQSSRYLVKRTGEKVFLECVQDMDHENMFWYRQDPGLGLRLIYFSYDVKMKEKGDIPEGYSVSREKKERFSLILESASTNQTSMYLCASSSQGSGAQGNTIYFGEGSWLTVV.

In its sample, this clonotype was seen once. The chain has TRBV28 and TRBJ2-1, with TRBD2 matching 10 bases. The CDR3 covers 15 residues. Unmatched junction bases numbered 2, after V lost 3 bases and J lost 3 bases. Germline values: CDR1 MDHEN, CDR2 SYDVKM. CDR3 sequence (DNA): TGTGCCAGCAGTTTCAGCGGGAGGGTCTACAATGAGCAGTTCTTC. As protein: CASSFSGRVYNEQFF.

This CDR3 reads CASSLGDPVDEQFF. The CDR3 bases are TGCGCCAGCAGCTTGGGGGACCCCGTGGATGAGCAGTTCTTC. This chain joins TRBV5-1 and TRBJ2-1; tentatively, D is TRBD1 or TRBD2 (5 bases each). The CDR3 consists of 14 residues. Trimming shortened V by 0 bases and J by 8 bases, and 12 bases separated the two germline ends. Per germline, CDR1 SGHRS and CDR2 YFSETQ. The full variable domain, in which reference TRBV5-1 and TRBJ2-1 provide the parts outside the CDR3, is KAGVTQTPRYLIKTRGQQVTLSCSPISGHRSVSWYQQTPGQGLQFLFEYFSETQRNKGNFPGRFSGRQFSNSRSEMNVSTLELGDSALYLCASSLGDPVDEQFFGPGTRLTVL.

J is TRBJ1-1 and V is TRBV10-3, with a tentative D call TRBD1 (5 bases). CDR1 is ENHRY, CDR2 SYGVKD, per germline. The CDR3 contains 14 residues. Trimming took off 6 bases at V and 2 bases at J, with 13 bases between the two ends. The CDR3 region has the DNA TGTGCCATCAGGACCGGGACGGACAACACTGAAGCTTTCTTT. This encodes CAIRTGTDNTEAFF.

The chain joins TRBV7-9 to TRBJ1-6; D is unresolved. The CDR3 runs to 12 residues. Germline values: CDR1 SEHNR, CDR2 FQNEAQ (reference sequence). Between the trimmed V and J ends, which lost 3 bases and 8 bases, there was a span of 5 bases. This chain's CDR3 is CASSFEDSPLHF. The CDR3 DNA sequence: TGTGCCAGCAGCTTCGAGGATTCACCCCTCCACTTT.

This clonotype has just a few counts. This chain links TRBV28 with TRBJ1-4; TRBD1 matches at 9 bases. Germline loops: CDR1 MDHEN, CDR2 SYDVKM. CDR3 length: 15 amino acids. With V trimmed by 2 bases and J by 6 bases, 4 bases remained unmatched. The CDR3 sequence: CASSLARTGDEKLFF. Written as DNA, the CDR3 is TGTGCCAGCAGTTTAGCCCGGACAGGGGATGAAAAACTGTTTTTT.

This rearrangement joins TRBV12-3 or TRBV12-4 to TRBJ2-7; a weak D match, TRBD1 (5 bases). CDR3 length: 15 amino acids. With 6 bases removed from V and 3 bases from J, the gap between germline ends came to 18 bases. The CDR3 spells CASSAPRQTFYEQYF. The DNA of the CDR3 is TGTGCCAGCAGCGCGCCGAGACAGACTTTCTACGAGCAGTACTTC.